This TCR beta chain derives from a study of blood T cells in healthy people across ages. The CDR3 has 11 residues. Germline assignment: CDR1 SEHNR and CDR2 FQNEAQ (reference sequence). The V end was cut by 5 bases, the J end by 3 bases, with 5 bases between. This clonotype has ten or more counts. Its antigen is not known. The use of a sample-barcoded 5' primer and a J-beta primer mix characterized a second PCR of roughly 6 to 11 cycles. Every sample gave at least 2.5 million paired-end reads containing CDR3. TCRdb reprocessed the 5' RACE reads via MiXCR and lists one record per CDR3 protein. The sample carries over 700,000 distinct CDR3 sequences, 25% recorded once. Study-level findings and limits: Measured against age, TCR beta diversity per million T cells decreased in a roughly linear manner.

The same data also went into a second study, on T cells of mothers and their children. That investigation notes: Both sample barcodes and 2-4 random nucleotides came from the M1S primer of the second PCR. It was related mother-child pairs that showed slightly higher overlap than unrelated pairs, without reaching significance.

The chain is built from TRBV7-9 and TRBJ2-7; D is ambiguous. Sequencing was performed on blood. This receptor was taken from a boy aged 10-17 years in good health. The CDR3 region has the DNA TGTGCCAGCAGCGGGGACTACGAGCAGTACTTC. This translates into CASSGDYEQYF.